These 27 T cell receptor beta chains were sequenced from one sample in a study of CD8+CD57+ T cells in acquired aplastic anemia. CD8+CD57+ cell expansion, shown by flow cytometry, had occurred in the patients selected for sequencing. The template used for profiling TCR beta VDJ and CDR3 was genomic DNA. TCRdb fed the reads into MiXCR, producing one record per CDR3 protein. The data hold some 92,000 distinct CDR3 sequences, with less than 75% observed a single time. The sequencing sample was made of sorted CD4+, CD8+, or CD8+CD57+ T cells (not recorded which) from PBMCs. The receptors come from a human donor with aplastic anemia.

V and J are TRBV20-1 and TRBJ2-1; D not certain. The length of the CDR3 is 14 residues. Trimming stripped 6 bases from V and 4 bases from J, with 16 bases between. Germline V gene data show CDR1 as DFQATT and CDR2 as SNEGSKA (reference sequence). In DNA form, the CDR3 reads TGCAGTGCCACGAAGGGCAACGCTTACAATGAGCAGTTCTTC. Encoded protein: CSATKGNAYNEQFF.

This clonotype was picked up many times. The chain has TRBV19 and TRBJ1-1, with a tentative D call TRBD1 (6 bases). The germline V and J ends were trimmed by 9 bases and 1 base, with 24 bases remaining between them. CDR1 and CDR2 from the germline V gene are LNHDA and SQIVND (reference sequence). This CDR3 has 17 amino acids. The CDR3 coding sequence is TGTGCCAGCCGGTTGGGTGTGGGAGGGGGGAAGAACACTGAAGCTTTCTTT. Protein product: CASRLGVGGGKNTEAFF.

The rearrangement links TRBV6-1 to TRBJ2-3, with D uncertain. The length of the CDR3 is 11 residues. The germline V gene has CDR1 MNHNS and CDR2 SASEGT. The ends were cut back, 10 bases at V and 1 base at J, with 6 bases in the middle. The CDR3 protein is CATQRTDTQYF. CDR3 nucleotide sequence: TGTGCCACCCAACGCACAGATACGCAGTATTTT.

In the case of this clonotype: At one boundary the junction diverges from the germline segment, which might be a read error. The rearrangement uses TRBV2 and TRBJ2-1, with D unresolved. CDR1 is SNHLY and CDR2 is FYNNEI in the germline V gene. The CDR3 contains 14 residues. CDR3 in amino acids: CASSRRSSHNERFF. CDR3 nucleotide sequence: TGTGCCAGCAGCCGGCGGTCCTCCCACAATGAGCGGTTCTTC. The full variable domain, rest sourced from reference TRBV2 and TRBJ2-1, is EPEVTQTPSHQVTQMGQEVILRCVPISNHLYFYWYRQILGQKVEFLVSFYNNEISEKSEIFDDQFSVERPDGSNFTLKIRSTKLEDSAMYFCASSRRSSHNERFFGPGTRLTVL.

This clonotype showed up just a few times. This chain uses TRBV2 with TRBJ2-7; 7 nucleotides line up with TRBD1. V was pared by 3 bases and J by 5 bases, with 1 base of the junction left unmatched. The CDR3 is 12 amino acids. CDR1 is SNHLY and CDR2 is FYNNEI in the germline V gene. The CDR3 DNA sequence: TGTGCCAGCAGTGATAGGGGGCACGAGCAGTACTTC. Translating gives CASSDRGHEQYF.

The genes are TRBV20-1 and TRBJ2-1, with 9 nucleotides matching TRBD2. The CDR3 sequence is 15 residues long. The V and J ends lost 5 bases and 3 bases, in that order; junction bases with no gene match: 8. The germline V gene has CDR1 DFQATT and CDR2 SNEGSKA (reference sequence). The CDR3 protein is CSASSTSGLYNEQFF. The CDR3, as DNA: TGCAGTGCTTCCTCGACTAGCGGTCTCTACAATGAGCAGTTCTTC.

This chain uses TRBV15 with TRBJ2-3; D gene ambiguous. Trimming removed 1 base at V and 3 bases at J, with 5 bases between. CDR3 length: 13 amino acids. Germline CDR1 and CDR2: LNHNV and YYDKDF (reference sequence). The CDR3 region is CATSRGSTDTQYF. CDR3 sequence (DNA): TGTGCCACCAGCAGAGGGAGTACAGATACGCAGTATTTT. Full variable domain (outside the CDR3, taken from reference TRBV15 and TRBJ2-3): DAMVIQNPRYQVTQFGKPVTLSCSQTLNHNVMYWYQQKSSQAPKLLFHYYDKDFNNEADTPDNFQSRRPNTSFCFLDIRSPGLGDTAMYLCATSRGSTDTQYFGPGTRLTVL.

J is TRBJ1-2 and V is TRBV29-1, with TRBD1 matching over 9 bases. This CDR3 region has 14 residues. Germline lookup yields CDR1 SQVTM and CDR2 ANQGSEA. Losses at the gene ends were 3 bases for V and 4 bases for J; bases not matched to a gene: 6. Here the CDR3 reads CSVDLDRGLYGYTF. The CDR3 region has the DNA TGCAGCGTTGACTTGGACAGGGGACTCTATGGCTACACCTTC.

The rearrangement joins TRBV20-1 to TRBJ1-5, with D hard to call. This CDR3 contains 13 residues. Per germline, CDR1 DFQATT and CDR2 SNEGSKA (reference sequence). V shed 6 bases and J shed 2 bases, with 11 bases lying between them. The CDR3 nucleotides read TGCAGTGCAGGCAGGCAGGGCAATCAGCCCCAGCATTTT. Its translation is CSAGRQGNQPQHF.

V usage is TRBV15 and J usage is TRBJ2-3; D is perhaps TRBD2 (6 bases). The CDR3 consists of 17 residues. CDR1 is LNHNV, CDR2 YYDKDF, per germline (reference sequence). With 1 base removed from V and 0 bases from J, the gap between germline ends came to 14 bases. The CDR3 DNA reads as TGTGCCACCAGCAGAGGAACAGGAGGGCTAAGCACAGATACGCAGTATTTT. This sequence encodes CATSRGTGGLSTDTQYF.

V usage is TRBV4-2 and J usage is TRBJ2-1; possible D gene TRBD1, 5 bases. Germline V gene data show CDR1 as LGHNA and CDR2 as YNFKEQ. The germline V and J ends were trimmed by 0 bases and 4 bases, with 10 bases remaining between them. The CDR3 contains 15 residues. For the CDR3, the DNA is TGTGCCAGCAGCCAAGACCAGGGCCCTTACAATGAGCAGTTCTTC. This sequence encodes CASSQDQGPYNEQFF.

Details on this clonotype: The junction departs from germline at one end; a sequencing error may be responsible. The chain recombines TRBV10-2 with TRBJ1-1, with D unclear. The CDR3 length is 13 residues. Germline CDR1 reads WSHSY; CDR2 reads SAAADI. CDR3 DNA sequence: TGCGTCAGCATGAGTGCCGCGAACACTGAAGCTTTCTTT. This sequence encodes CVSMSAANTEAFF.

This chain uses TRBV7-9 with TRBJ1-1; D is uncertain. This CDR3 comprises 12 residues. Germline V gene data show CDR1 as SEHNR and CDR2 as FQNEAQ (reference sequence). With 5 bases removed from V and 8 bases from J, the gap between germline ends came to 12 bases. This CDR3 reads CASSETGMEAFF. CDR3 nucleotide sequence: TGTGCCAGCAGCGAGACCGGCATGGAAGCTTTCTTT.

This clonotype appeared a few times. V usage is TRBV7-6 and J usage is TRBJ2-5; D is ambiguous. V gave up 3 bases and J gave up 5 bases, with 13 bases separating them. The CDR3 spans 14 residues. CDR1 and CDR2 from the germline V gene are SGHVS and FNYEAQ. DNA for the CDR3: TGTGCCAGCAGCTTGGGCACGGGTGTTGAGACCCAGTACTTC. Protein sequence: CASSLGTGVETQYF. The full variable domain, rest sourced from reference TRBV7-6 and TRBJ2-5, is GAGVSQSPRYKVTKRGQDVALRCDPISGHVSLYWYRQALGQGPEFLTYFNYEAQQDKSGLPNDRFSAERPEGSISTLTIQRTEQRDSAMYRCASSLGTGVETQYFGPGTRLLVL.

V gene TRBV12-3 or TRBV12-4 combines with J gene TRBJ1-1; a weak D match, TRBD1 (5 bases). The CDR3 contains 14 residues. Trimming shortened V by 3 bases and J by 4 bases, and 12 bases separated the two germline ends. The CDR3 region is CASSLNRLGTEAFF. Here the CDR3 DNA reads TGTGCCAGCAGTTTGAACAGGCTAGGCACTGAAGCTTTCTTT.

The rearrangement links TRBV24-1 to TRBJ2-3; D gene unclear. This CDR3 has 16 residues. Between the trimmed V and J ends, which lost 3 bases and 0 bases, there was a span of 12 bases. CDR1 and CDR2 (germline): KGHDR, SFDVKD. CDR3 residues: CATSDRQKFSTDTQYF. For the CDR3, the DNA is TGTGCCACCAGTGATCGACAAAAATTCAGCACAGATACGCAGTATTTT.

This clonotype was found a few times. This chain links TRBV7-6 with TRBJ2-7; possibly TRBD2 for D (7 bases). This CDR3 is built from 14 residues. V dropped 5 bases and J dropped 6 bases, with 17 bases sitting between them. Germline assignment: CDR1 SGHVS and CDR2 FNYEAQ. DNA for the CDR3: TGTGCCAGCAGCGAGGGGGAGGGTCCCCGCGAGCAGTACTTC. This translates into CASSEGEGPREQYF.

With respect to this clonotype: This may be a read error: a much more frequent sequence differs by one nucleotide. This rearrangement joins TRBV7-7 to TRBJ1-2; D is unresolved. Trimming took off 4 bases at V and 6 bases at J, with 18 bases between the two ends. The CDR3 contains 15 residues. The germline V gene encodes CDR1 SSHAT and CDR2 FNYEAQ (reference sequence). CDR3 nucleotides: TGTGCCAGCAGCTCCCCCGTTATCTCGGAGGATGGCTACACCTTC. Its translation: CASSSPVISEDGYTF.

The CDR3 sequence is CSATPGNTIYF. CDR3 nucleotide sequence: TGCAGTGCTACCCCTGGAAACACCATATATTTT. The chain employs TRBV20-1 and TRBJ1-3; no clear D gene. Germline CDR1 DFQATT, CDR2 SNEGSKA (reference sequence). V lost 4 bases to trimming and J lost 2 bases, with 3 bases between them. This CDR3 spans 11 amino acids.

The J gene is TRBJ1-2, the V gene TRBV2; 7 bases are shared with TRBD1. Germline V gene data show CDR1 as SNHLY and CDR2 as FYNNEI. The CDR3 spans 13 residues. The V segment lost 7 bases and the J segment 7 bases; nucleotides outside the gene matches: 9. CDR3 sequence: CASMDRPWGGYTF. The CDR3 bases are TGTGCCAGCATGGACAGGCCGTGGGGTGGCTACACCTTC.

The chain recombines TRBV19 with TRBJ1-5; D may be TRBD1 (6 bases). This CDR3 spans 15 amino acids. The V and J ends lost 4 bases and 7 bases respectively, with 17 bases between them. CDR1 and CDR2 (germline): LNHDA, SQIVND (reference sequence). CDR3 nucleotide sequence: TGTGCCAGTAGTACCCCGACAGGAGCAGGGCAGCCCCAGCATTTT. It specifies CASSTPTGAGQPQHF.

V usage is TRBV24-1 and J usage is TRBJ2-1; D unresolved. V was pared by 0 bases and J by 0 bases, with 11 bases between. The CDR3 loop spans 17 amino acids. In germline, CDR1 is KGHDR, CDR2 SFDVKD. This CDR3 is CATSDLGAGHSYNEQFF. Written as DNA, the CDR3 is TGTGCCACCAGTGATTTGGGAGCTGGTCACTCCTACAATGAGCAGTTCTTC.

The chain has TRBV24-1 and TRBJ2-1; the match to TRBD2 covers 7 bases. The CDR3 runs 13 residues. The V and J ends lost 7 bases and 7 bases, in that order; junction bases with no gene match: 6. Germline CDR1 is KGHDR and CDR2 is SFDVKD. The chain's CDR3 is CATRGREANEQFF. In nucleotides, the CDR3 is TGTGCCACCAGGGGTCGGGAGGCAAATGAGCAGTTCTTC.

The V call is TRBV19, the J call TRBJ2-2; TRBD1 matches at 8 bases. Trimming cost V 7 bases and J 4 bases; bases outside gene matches: 8. Germline CDR1 LNHDA, CDR2 SQIVND (reference sequence). The CDR3 contains 15 residues. In nucleotides, the CDR3 is TGTGCCAGTAATTTTGGACAGGGTCTCACCGGGGAGCTGTTTTTT. As protein: CASNFGQGLTGELFF.

The rearrangement joins TRBV24-1 to TRBJ2-3; D remains unclear. The CDR3 covers 10 residues. V shed 12 bases and J shed 2 bases, with 5 bases lying between them. In germline, CDR1 is KGHDR, CDR2 SFDVKD. CDR3: CAGFTDTQYF. The CDR3 nucleotides are TGTGCCGGCTTCACAGATACGCAGTATTTT.

This sequence joins TRBV5-1 and TRBJ2-3; TRBD2 matches 9 bases. V shed 5 bases and J 5 bases; nucleotides not matched to a gene: 6. Germline V gene sequence: CDR1 SGHRS, CDR2 YFSETQ. The CDR3 sequence is 14 residues long. CDR3: CASRPGLAVDTQYF. In DNA, the CDR3 is TGCGCCAGCAGGCCGGGACTAGCTGTAGATACGCAGTATTTT.

CDR3 residues: CASSVAGGDEQFF. The CDR3 nucleotides read TGCGCCAGCAGCGTAGCGGGAGGTGATGAGCAGTTCTTC. This chain joins TRBV10-2 and TRBJ2-1; 10 positions match TRBD2. The CDR3 consists of 13 residues. The V segment lost 6 bases and the J segment 8 bases; nucleotides outside the gene matches: 4. Germline V gives CDR1 WSHSY, CDR2 SAAADI.